A single sample gave rise to the 30 T cell receptor beta chains below, sequenced in a study of T-cell reconstitution after alpha-beta-depleted transplantation in children. The TCRbeta library incorporated unique molecular identifiers. TCRdb recomputed calls from the PCR reads with MiXCR, one row per CDR3 protein. This table holds about 510,000 distinct CDR3 sequences, roughly 10% found once. This material consisted of PBMCs, mostly from graft donor cells, taken 180 days after TCRalphabeta/CD19-depleted stem cell transplant. The receptor source for this set is a female patient aged 2 to 10 who had a stem cell transplant for aplastic anemia, so the T cells may come from the graft donor.

As to this clonotype: A read error may produce the germline difference seen at one junction end. This chain joins TRBV3-1 and TRBJ2-6; weak D call: TRBD1 (5 bases). Germline V gene sequence: CDR1 LGHDT, CDR2 YNNKEL (reference sequence). The CDR3 totals 16 residues. The CDR3 reads CASSQRDHSGANGLTF. For the CDR3, the DNA is TGTGCCAGCAGCCAAAGGGATCACTCTGGGGCCAACGGCCTGACTTTC.

This clonotype was seen at least ten times. The J gene is TRBJ2-3, the V gene TRBV27, with D maybe TRBD2 (5 bases). Germline assignment: CDR1 MNHEY and CDR2 SMNVEV (reference sequence). The CDR3 consists of 16 residues. Trimming took off 4 bases at V and 1 base at J, with 15 bases between the two ends. CDR3: CASSSDIGGGTDTQYF. CDR3 bases: TGTGCCAGCAGTTCCGATATAGGAGGCGGCACAGATACGCAGTATTTT.

Ten or more counts support this clonotype. This sequence joins TRBV20-1 and TRBJ2-1; 9 bases fit TRBD2. The germline CDR1 and CDR2 sequences are DFQATT and SNEGSKA (reference sequence). CDR3 size: 14 residues. Germline trimming cut 1 base from V and 7 bases from J; bases unmatched to any gene: 5. The CDR3, as DNA: TGCAGTGCTAGAGCTAGCGGGATTGTGAATGAGCAGTTCTTC. Translation gives CSARASGIVNEQFF.

This clonotype has just a few counts. V and J are TRBV5-1 and TRBJ2-7; D gene uncertain. The germline CDR1 and CDR2 sequences are SGHRS and YFSETQ. The CDR3 is made up of 13 amino acids. V gave up 0 bases and J gave up 3 bases, with 7 bases separating them. DNA for the CDR3: TGCGCCAGCAGCTTGGGACTGAACTACGAGCAGTACTTC. It is translated as CASSLGLNYEQYF.

This clonotype came up a few times. V usage is TRBV20-1 and J usage is TRBJ2-4; 13 bases are shared with TRBD2. Germline CDR1 DFQATT, CDR2 SNEGSKA (reference sequence). This CDR3 spans 15 amino acids. The V and J ends lost 5 bases and 7 bases, in that order; junction bases with no gene match: 8. CDR3 bases: TGCAGTGCTGAAGGACTAGCGGGAGTTTCGAACATTCAGTACTTC. Translated, it gives CSAEGLAGVSNIQYF.

This clonotype was observed at least ten times. This chain joins TRBV20-1 and TRBJ2-1; 7 positions agree with TRBD1. Germline values: CDR1 DFQATT, CDR2 SNEGSKA (reference sequence). J gave up 5 bases and V 0 bases, and 10 bases lay outside the gene matches. The CDR3 runs 16 residues. Written as DNA, the CDR3 is TGCAGTGCTAGAGATCGGGGCAGGGGGAATCACAATGAGCAGTTCTTC. Encoded protein: CSARDRGRGNHNEQFF.

V and J are TRBV9 and TRBJ2-5; D may be TRBD1 (6 bases). The CDR3 is 16 amino acids. Trimming cost V 0 bases and J 2 bases, with 14 bases left between them. Looked up from germline, CDR1 is SGDLS and CDR2 is YYNGEE. Here the CDR3 reads CASSVVPNRAQETQYF. The CDR3 DNA reads TGTGCCAGCAGCGTAGTACCTAACAGGGCACAAGAGACCCAGTACTTC.

The CDR3 nucleotides read TGTGCCTGGGTCTCGGGAAGCTCCTACAATGAGCAGTTCTTC. As protein: CAWVSGSSYNEQFF. This chain uses TRBV30 with TRBJ2-1; the D gene is possibly TRBD2 (5 bases). The CDR3 extends over 14 amino acids. Germline CDR1 and CDR2: GTSNPN and SVGIG (reference sequence). Trimming stripped 5 bases from V and 0 bases from J, with 11 bases between. The full variable domain, with the rest looked up from reference TRBV30 and TRBJ2-1, is SQTIHQWPATLVQPVGSPLSLECTVEGTSNPNLYWYRQAAGRGLQLLFYSVGIGQISSEVPQNLSASRPQDRQFILSSKKLLLSDSGFYLCAWVSGSSYNEQFFGPGTRLTVL.

In this sample, this clonotype turned up many times. The rearrangement links TRBV20-1 to TRBJ2-1; TRBD2 agrees at 11 bases. CDR1 and CDR2 (germline): DFQATT, SNEGSKA (reference sequence). V lost 4 bases to trimming and J lost 4 bases; unmatched junction nucleotides: 12. There are 17 residues in the CDR3. The CDR3 sequence is CSATPGLAETGYNEQFF. CDR3 sequence (DNA): TGCAGTGCTACGCCGGGACTAGCGGAGACAGGGTACAATGAGCAGTTCTTC.

This clonotype appeared a few times. V usage is TRBV7-2 and J usage is TRBJ2-2; D possibly corresponds to TRBD2 (5 bases). The germline V and J ends were trimmed by 3 bases and 2 bases, with 10 bases remaining between them. The CDR3 sequence is 15 residues long. From germline, CDR1 is SGHTA and CDR2 FQGNSA. The CDR3 bases are TGTGCCAGCAGCTTTGTGGGAGTTAACACCGGGGAGCTGTTTTTT. Encoded protein: CASSFVGVNTGELFF. Full variable domain (outside the CDR3, taken from reference TRBV7-2 and TRBJ2-2): GAGVSQSPSNKVTEKGKDVELRCDPISGHTALYWYRQSLGQGLEFLIYFQGNSAPDKSGLPSDRFSAERTGGSVSTLTIQRTQQEDSAVYLCASSFVGVNTGELFFGEGSRLTVL.

This chain uses TRBV7-8 with TRBJ2-3; 8 bases map to TRBD2. After removal of 1 base from V and 4 bases from J, the junction contained 7 bases not matched to a gene. The CDR3 totals 16 residues. CDR1 is SGHVS, CDR2 FQNEAQ, per germline. The CDR3 region has the DNA TGTGCCAGCAGCTTAGAACTAGCGGACTACCCAGATACGCAGTATTTT. This codes for CASSLELADYPDTQYF.

The chain uses TRBV29-1 and TRBJ1-1; TRBD1 might be the D (5 bases). Trimming shortened V by 4 bases and J by 14 bases, and 11 bases separated the two germline ends. The CDR3 runs 9 residues. The germline gives CDR1 SQVTM, CDR2 ANQGSEA. The CDR3 protein is CSVGTLAFF. DNA of the CDR3: TGCAGCGTTGGGACACTTGCCTTCTTT.

This clonotype was counted only a few times. CDR3 in amino acids: CATSDYSRGQPQHF. The CDR3 region has the DNA TGTGCCACCAGTGATTACTCTAGGGGGCAGCCCCAGCATTTT. The chain carries TRBV24-1 and TRBJ1-5, with D tentatively TRBD1 (6 bases). Per germline, CDR1 KGHDR and CDR2 SFDVKD. The V and J ends lost 2 bases and 7 bases respectively, with 11 bases between them. This CDR3 is built from 14 residues.

This clonotype was counted a few times. The chain employs TRBV28 and TRBJ1-1, with D hard to call. Germline assignment: CDR1 MDHEN and CDR2 SYDVKM. This CDR3 is built from 15 residues. The V end lost 2 bases, the J end lost 5 bases, and 15 bases lay between the germline ends. CDR3 nucleotides: TGTGCCAGCAGTTTACAAGAGGGCGGTCGAACTGAAGCTTTCTTT. Translation gives CASSLQEGGRTEAFF.

This clonotype was counted only a few times. The chain joins TRBV20-1 to TRBJ2-7, with D perhaps assigned TRBD1 or TRBD2 (5 bases each). CDR3 size: 16 residues. The germline V and J ends were trimmed by 0 bases and 4 bases, with 19 bases remaining between them. Germline values: CDR1 DFQATT, CDR2 SNEGSKA (reference sequence). The CDR3 reads CSARDPPGRTHYEQYF. The CDR3 DNA is TGCAGTGCTAGAGATCCCCCGGGACGGACGCATTACGAGCAGTACTTC.

Concerning this clonotype: It differs at one base from a far larger clone, so likely a read error. The chain carries TRBV9 and TRBJ2-2, with D perhaps assigned TRBD1 or TRBD2 (5 bases each). Trimming took 0 bases from V and 5 from J, leaving 5 bases between them. There are 13 residues in the CDR3. Germline V CDR1 and CDR2: SGDLS, YYNGEE. As DNA, the CDR3 is TGTGCCAGCAGCGTAGGGGGGACCGGGGAGCTGTTTTTT. Protein sequence: CASSVGGTGELFF.

In this sample, this clonotype turned up many times. The V gene is TRBV7-7, the J gene TRBJ2-1, with D possibly matching TRBD2 (5 bases). V lost 1 base to trimming and J lost 0 bases, with 10 bases between them. Germline CDR1 SSHAT, CDR2 FNYEAQ (reference sequence). The CDR3 has 16 amino acids. The CDR3 sequence: CASSLDPGSSYNEQFF. The CDR3 DNA is TGTGCCAGCAGCTTAGATCCGGGGAGCTCCTACAATGAGCAGTTCTTC.

The chain has TRBV4-3 and TRBJ1-2; weak D call: TRBD1 (6 bases). Germline assignment: CDR1 LGHNA and CDR2 YSLEER. The CDR3 spans 17 residues. The V and J ends lost 1 base and 2 bases respectively, with 17 bases between them. The CDR3 reads CASSQASEGGINYGYTF. In DNA form, the CDR3 reads TGCGCCAGCAGCCAAGCTTCGGAGGGGGGTATCAACTATGGCTACACCTTC.

This sequence joins TRBV12-3 or TRBV12-4 and TRBJ1-5; no definite D call. V dropped 2 bases and J dropped 0 bases, with 8 bases sitting between them. CDR3 size: 15 residues. CDR3 loop: CASSLRAYSNQPQHF. CDR3 DNA: TGTGCCAGCAGTTTACGGGCGTATAGCAATCAGCCCCAGCATTTT.

The genes are TRBV14 and TRBJ2-1, with D perhaps given as TRBD1 or TRBD2 (5 bases each). V shed 3 bases and J shed 0 bases, with 24 bases lying between them. The germline V gene has CDR1 SGHDN and CDR2 FVKESK. The CDR3 length is 20 residues. DNA for the CDR3: TGTGCCAGCAGCCATGACCGGGACGGATGGGTAAAAAGCTCCTACAATGAGCAGTTCTTC. It codes for CASSHDRDGWVKSSYNEQFF.

This chain uses TRBV20-1 with TRBJ1-2, with TRBD1 matching over 8 bases. CDR1 is DFQATT, CDR2 SNEGSKA, per germline (reference sequence). The CDR3 loop spans 14 amino acids. Unmatched junction bases numbered 9, after V lost 1 base and J lost 8 bases. Here the CDR3 reads CSARAEQGVGGYTF. The CDR3 region has the DNA TGCAGTGCTAGAGCAGAACAGGGGGTCGGAGGCTACACCTTC.

V and J are TRBV6-2 or TRBV6-3 and TRBJ2-7; TRBD2 matches 9 bases. Germline trimming cut 2 bases from V and 9 bases from J; bases unmatched to any gene: 8. This CDR3 spans 14 amino acids. From germline, CDR1 is MNHEY and CDR2 SVGEGT. CDR3 protein: CASSYATSGSGQYV. CDR3 coding DNA: TGTGCCAGCAGTTACGCGACTAGCGGTTCAGGGCAGTACGTC.

This clonotype was picked up a small number of times. V and J are TRBV6-5 and TRBJ2-1, with 11 bases that match TRBD2. The CDR3 consists of 17 residues. J was trimmed by 4 bases and V by 0 bases; bases with no gene match: 5. The germline V gene encodes CDR1 MNHEY and CDR2 SVGAGI. The CDR3: CASSYSPTSGVYNEQFF. CDR3 sequence (DNA): TGTGCCAGCAGTTACTCGCCGACTAGCGGGGTTTACAATGAGCAGTTCTTC.

This chain uses TRBV9 with TRBJ2-1; D is uncertain. Germline V gene lookup returns CDR1 SGDLS and CDR2 YYNGEE. The V end was cut by 0 bases, the J end by 6 bases, with 13 bases between. The CDR3 contains 15 residues. The CDR3 loop is CASSVDSSLTNEQFF. CDR3 in DNA: TGTGCCAGCAGCGTAGATTCGTCCCTAACCAATGAGCAGTTCTTC.

The CDR3 protein is CASSPSGRDTGELFF. DNA for the CDR3: TGTGCCAGCAGCCCTAGCGGGAGGGACACCGGGGAGCTGTTTTTT. This chain uses TRBV7-3 with TRBJ2-2; 12 bases fit TRBD2. V shed 5 bases and J 3 bases; nucleotides not matched to a gene: 1. Germline V gene data show CDR1 as SGHTA and CDR2 as FQGTGA. The CDR3 is 15 residues long.

Many counts were recorded for this clonotype. The chain carries TRBV18 and TRBJ2-1; a possible D gene is TRBD1 (6 bases). The CDR3 covers 13 residues. The V end lost 3 bases, the J end lost 7 bases, and 10 bases lay between the germline ends. Germline loops: CDR1 KGHSH, CDR2 LQKENI. Written as DNA, the CDR3 is TGTGCCAGCTCACCTACGGACAGAAATGAGCAGTTCTTC. This translates into CASSPTDRNEQFF.

This clonotype showed up just a few times. The chain recombines TRBV6-5 with TRBJ2-5; D is uncertain. Germline V gene lookup returns CDR1 MNHEY and CDR2 SVGAGI. The V end lost 2 bases, the J end lost 4 bases, and 14 bases lay between the germline ends. CDR3 size: 15 residues. CDR3 in amino acids: CASSYLFSQRETQYF. CDR3 DNA: TGTGCCAGCAGTTACCTGTTTAGCCAGAGAGAGACCCAGTACTTC.

Here the CDR3 reads CASSLSSGKTNEKLFF. Here the CDR3 DNA reads TGTGCCAGCAGTTTAAGCTCAGGGAAGACTAATGAAAAACTGTTTTTT. The V gene is TRBV27, the J gene TRBJ1-4; D perhaps matches TRBD1 (5 bases). The CDR3 runs 16 residues. V was shortened by 2 bases and J by 2 bases, with 12 bases between the two germline ends. The germline V gene encodes CDR1 MNHEY and CDR2 SMNVEV (reference sequence).

This clonotype was seen ten or more times. The rearrangement links TRBV5-6 to TRBJ2-7; no definite D call. CDR1 is SGHDT, CDR2 YYEEEE, per germline. The V end lost 1 base, the J end lost 0 bases, and 5 bases lay between the germline ends. This CDR3 comprises 13 residues. The CDR3 loop reads CASSLTLSYEQYF. The CDR3 nucleotides read TGTGCCAGCAGCTTGACTCTCTCCTACGAGCAGTACTTC.

There are a few counts of this clonotype. The gene calls are TRBV9 and TRBJ2-3; the D gene is possibly TRBD2 (5 bases). The CDR3 is 17 residues long. Trimming stripped 0 bases from V and 2 bases from J, with 16 bases between. CDR1 and CDR2 (germline): SGDLS, YYNGEE. CDR3 protein: CASSVAVRLAATDTQYF. The DNA of the CDR3 is TGTGCCAGCAGCGTAGCAGTCAGGCTAGCAGCCACAGATACGCAGTATTTT.